This record covers a single T cell receptor beta chain. Its antigen is unknown. The data originate from a study of beta chain features in type 1 diabetes. Findings of the study overall: TCRB CDR3s were moderately but significantly shorter in Type 1 diabetes patients in all four CD4+ subsets.

V was pared by 8 bases and J by 8 bases, with 13 bases between. Germline V gives CDR1 MNHNY, CDR2 SVGAGI (reference sequence). This CDR3 region has 11 residues. What was sequenced were expressed TCRB transcripts, since all of the isolated RNA had been reverse transcribed. The repertoire was sequenced with immunoSEQ multiplex PCR; TCRdb's copy has only in-frame clones and lacks some. The sample carries over 40,000 clones, roughly 70% recorded once. Sequencing input: Tregs from blood. The source is a woman under 30 with type 1 diabetes. This chain joins TRBV6-6 and TRBJ2-7, with unresolved D. CDR3 amino acids: CASQQAIKQYF. CDR3 nucleotide sequence: TGTGCCAGCCAGCAGGCCATCAAGCAGTACTTC.